This TCR beta chain emerged from a study of technical replicates of blood from a handful of donors. The length of the CDR3 is 15 residues. In germline, CDR1 is LNHNV, CDR2 YYDKDF (reference sequence). The germline V and J ends were trimmed by 0 bases and 9 bases, with 15 bases remaining between them. Only in-frame clones appear in the TCRdb table, and some are missing; sequencing was by immunoSEQ multiplex PCR. The sample lists about 80,000 clones, 97% occurring once. This clonotype was sampled from a human donor in good health. The gene calls are TRBV15 and TRBJ2-1, with D perhaps matching TRBD1 (5 bases). The sample comprised T cells isolated from PBMCs. CDR3 amino acids: CATSREGQAQGEQFF. CDR3 DNA sequence: TGTGCCACCAGCAGAGAAGGCCAGGCTCAGGGTGAGCAGTTCTTC.